The 10 T cell receptor beta chains below all came from one sample that was sequenced in a study of cytomegalovirus exposure and HLA in healthy donors. The study ran its PCR with 60 Vbeta and 13 Jbeta primers. Profiled with immunoSEQ multiplex PCR; TCRdb holds only in-frame clones, not every one. The table records approximately 110,000 clones, about 79% of them present only once. The source material was PBMCs. The receptors come from a man aged 50 to 59 in good health and CMV-seropositive.

V gene TRBV4-1 combines with J gene TRBJ2-7; TRBD1 is a possible D gene (5 bases). Germline loops: CDR1 MGHRA, CDR2 YSYEKL. The CDR3 totals 15 residues. Trimming stripped 1 base from V and 2 bases from J, with 12 bases between. The CDR3 DNA reads as TGCGCCAGCAGCCAAGGCGATACAGGTGCCTACGAGCAGTACTTC. Encoded protein: CASSQGDTGAYEQYF.

The genes are TRBV9 and TRBJ2-7; 7 nucleotides agree with TRBD2. Germline CDR1 is SGDLS and CDR2 is YYNGEE. The CDR3 is 15 amino acids. With 0 bases clipped from V and 6 bases from J, the junction kept 9 bases outside the gene matches. Here the CDR3 reads CASSVEAGVEVEQYF. CDR3 coding DNA: TGTGCCAGCAGCGTAGAGGCGGGAGTGGAAGTCGAGCAGTACTTC.

V is TRBV2 and J is TRBJ2-7; D perhaps matches TRBD1 (6 bases). In germline, CDR1 is SNHLY, CDR2 FYNNEI. V dropped 7 bases and J dropped 6 bases, with 16 bases sitting between them. The CDR3 has 13 amino acids. The CDR3 DNA follows: TGTGCCAGCAAGGGCAGGGGAATCGGCGAGCAGTACTTC. Translating gives CASKGRGIGEQYF.

The rearrangement uses TRBV21-1 and TRBJ2-7; TRBD2, the table's D call, lacks a check against the DNA. TRBV21-1 is given as a pseudogene. The CDR3 extends over 15 amino acids. The CDR3 sequence: CASSKERSVSYEQYF. The CDR3 bases are TGTGCCAGCAGCAAAGAGAGGTCCGTCTCCTACGAGCAGTACTTC.

The J gene is TRBJ2-2, the V gene TRBV7-9; 9 bases are shared with TRBD2. The V segment lost 5 bases and the J segment 6 bases; nucleotides outside the gene matches: 10. Germline CDR1 and CDR2: SEHNR and FQNEAQ (reference sequence). The length of the CDR3 is 16 residues. The chain's CDR3 is CASSVSGTSLPGELFF. CDR3 nucleotide sequence: TGTGCCAGCAGCGTTTCCGGGACTAGCCTCCCCGGGGAGCTGTTTTTT.

This chain links TRBV5-6 with TRBJ1-5; 8 bases match TRBD1. The CDR3 sequence is 18 residues long. Germline V gene data show CDR1 as SGHDT and CDR2 as YYEEEE. Trimming took 3 bases from V and 0 from J; bases not matched to a gene: 11. The CDR3 reads CASSSTRGPGNSNQPQHF. The CDR3 nucleotides are TGTGCCAGCAGCTCCACCAGGGGGCCGGGCAATAGCAATCAGCCCCAGCATTTT.

The chain joins TRBV5-1 to TRBJ1-4; 8 bases align to TRBD1. Germline V CDR1 and CDR2: SGHRS, YFSETQ. This CDR3 has 14 residues. V lost 7 bases to trimming and J lost 7 bases; unmatched junction nucleotides: 9. CDR3 in amino acids: CASGQGALGEKLFF. CDR3 nucleotides: TGCGCCAGCGGTCAGGGGGCGCTGGGTGAAAAACTGTTTTTT.

This clone appeared a few times. The V gene is TRBV6-5, the J gene TRBJ2-7; 8 bases align to TRBD1. Germline CDR1 reads MNHEY; CDR2 reads SVGAGI. The CDR3 totals 15 residues. V trimming: 0 bases; J trimming: 3 bases; junction bases outside the gene matches: 4. The CDR3 sequence: CASSYSSRGLYEQYF. As DNA, the CDR3 is TGTGCCAGCAGTTACTCGTCCAGGGGGCTCTACGAGCAGTACTTC.

V usage is TRBV6-1 and J usage is TRBJ2-6; a possible D gene is TRBD1 (6 bases). This CDR3 has 18 amino acids. Germline V CDR1 and CDR2: MNHNS, SASEGT. Trimming took off 4 bases at V and 2 bases at J, with 18 bases between the two ends. CDR3 sequence: CASSVTGISPPGANVLTF. CDR3 in DNA: TGTGCCAGCAGTGTCACAGGGATTTCCCCCCCTGGGGCCAACGTCCTGACTTTC.

The gene calls are TRBV2 and TRBJ1-1; a possible D gene is TRBD1 (6 bases). Trimming cost V 4 bases and J 6 bases, with 12 bases left between them. The V gene's germline CDR1 is SNHLY and CDR2 FYNNEI. This CDR3 has 13 amino acids. The CDR3 here is CASSGDTRPEAFF. The CDR3 DNA is TGTGCCAGCAGTGGGGACACGCGACCTGAAGCTTTCTTT.